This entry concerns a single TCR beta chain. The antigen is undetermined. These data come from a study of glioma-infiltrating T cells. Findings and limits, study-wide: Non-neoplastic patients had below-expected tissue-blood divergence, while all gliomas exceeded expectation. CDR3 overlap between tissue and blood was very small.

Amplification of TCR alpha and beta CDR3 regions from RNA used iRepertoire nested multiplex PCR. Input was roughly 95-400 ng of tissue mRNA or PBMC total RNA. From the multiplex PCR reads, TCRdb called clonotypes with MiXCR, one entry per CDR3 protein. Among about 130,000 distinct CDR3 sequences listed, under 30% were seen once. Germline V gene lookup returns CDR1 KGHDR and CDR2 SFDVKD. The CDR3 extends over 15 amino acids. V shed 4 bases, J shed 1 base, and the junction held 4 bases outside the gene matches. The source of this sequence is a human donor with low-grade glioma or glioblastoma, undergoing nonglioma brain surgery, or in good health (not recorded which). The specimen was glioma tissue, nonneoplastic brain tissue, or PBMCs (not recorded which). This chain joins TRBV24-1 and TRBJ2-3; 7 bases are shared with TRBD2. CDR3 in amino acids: CATSETSEGTDTQYF. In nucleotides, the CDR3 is TGTGCCACCAGTGAAACTAGCGAGGGCACAGATACGCAGTATTTT.